The clone carrying this T cell receptor beta chain was detected only a few times. These data belong to a study of blood T cells in healthy people across ages. Together with a sample-barcoded 5' primer, a J-beta primer mix was included in a second PCR lasting about 7 to 12 cycles. TCRdb reanalysed the 5' RACE reads using MiXCR and keeps one entry per CDR3 protein. The sample records about 1.4 million distinct CDR3 sequences, 55% to 75% being singletons. The V end was cut by 6 bases, the J end by 4 bases, with 21 bases between. The CDR3 is made up of 16 amino acids. Germline lookup yields CDR1 MNHNS and CDR2 SASEGT.

The source of this sequence is a man younger than 35 in good health. The rearrangement links TRBV6-1 to TRBJ1-1; TRBD1 might be the D (5 bases). The material sequenced was blood. CDR3 nucleotide sequence: TGTGCCAGCAGCGAACATAACAGACCAGGGTCCACTGAAGCTTTCTTT. Its translation is CASSEHNRPGSTEAFF.